Sequencing of this T cell receptor beta chain was carried out in a study of cytomegalovirus exposure and HLA in healthy donors. Study results and caveats: In a later analysis, TCR beta V- and J-gene trimming was associated with a missense DCLRE1C variant.

This PCR relied on a set of 60 Vbeta primers and 13 Jbeta primers. Clones were sequenced by immunoSEQ multiplex PCR, and TCRdb holds only the in-frame ones, with some missing. The sample has roughly 150,000 clones, roughly 83% seen once. This CDR3 region has 14 residues. Per the germline V gene, CDR1 is SGHRS and CDR2 is YFSETQ. The V and J ends lost 3 bases and 2 bases, in that order; junction bases with no gene match: 3. Remarks on this clone: The target antigen is unknown.

The donors comprised healthy bone marrow donors. The source of this sequence is a woman aged 18-29 years in good health and CMV-seronegative. The chain joins TRBV5-1 to TRBJ2-3; the match to TRBD2 covers 7 bases. What was sequenced was PBMCs. CDR3 sequence (DNA): TGCGCCAGCAGCTGGAGCGGGACCACAGATACGCAGTATTTT. Amino acid sequence: CASSWSGTTDTQYF.